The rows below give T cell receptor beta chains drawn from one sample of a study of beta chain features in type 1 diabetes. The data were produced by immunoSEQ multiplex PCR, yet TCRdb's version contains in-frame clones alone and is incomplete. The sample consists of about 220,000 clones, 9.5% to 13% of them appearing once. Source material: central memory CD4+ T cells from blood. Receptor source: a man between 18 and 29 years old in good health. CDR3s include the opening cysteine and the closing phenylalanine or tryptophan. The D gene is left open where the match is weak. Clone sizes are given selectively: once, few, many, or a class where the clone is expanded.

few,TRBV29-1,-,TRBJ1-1,TGCAGCGTTGAAGGTACATGGAACACTGAAGCTTTCTTT,CSVEGTWNTEAFF
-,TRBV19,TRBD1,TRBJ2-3,TGTGCCAGTAGCAACAGGGGACCAGATACGCAGTATTTT,CASSNRGPDTQYF
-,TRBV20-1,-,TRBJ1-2,TGCAGTGCTTTAAGGGACCCAGGCTACACCTTC,CSALRDPGYTF
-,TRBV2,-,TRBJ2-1,TGTGCCAGCAGTGAAGCGAGGTTGGTGCAGTTCTTC,CASSEARLVQFF
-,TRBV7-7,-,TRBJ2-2,TGTGCCAGCAGCCGGGGAGACGCCGGGGAGCTGTTTTTT,CASSRGDAGELFF
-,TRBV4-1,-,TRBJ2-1,TGCGCCAGCAGCCCCAAGGCGGGAACCTACAATGAGCAGTTCTTC,CASSPKAGTYNEQFF
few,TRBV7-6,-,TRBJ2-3,TGTGCCAGCAGCTTAGTCCTAGCGGATACGCAGTATTTT,CASSLVLADTQYF
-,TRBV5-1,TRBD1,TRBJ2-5,TGCGCCAGCAGCCGGGGACAGGGCATTCCCTTCCAAGAGACCCAGTACTTC,CASSRGQGIPFQETQYF
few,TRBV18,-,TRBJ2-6,TGTGCCAGCTCACCACAATCTGGGGCCAACGTCCTGACTTTC,CASSPQSGANVLTF
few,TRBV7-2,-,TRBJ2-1,TGTGCCAGCAGCTCAAGGGAGACAGTTCGGGGAGAGCAGTTCTTC,CASSSRETVRGEQFF
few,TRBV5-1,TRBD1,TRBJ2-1,TGCGCCAGCACCGTCTACGGACAGGGTAGAGAGCAGTTCTTC,CASTVYGQGREQFF
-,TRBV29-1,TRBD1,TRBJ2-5,TGCAGCGTTCGACAGGGAGAAGAGACCCAGTACTTC,CSVRQGEETQYF
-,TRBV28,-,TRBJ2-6,TGTGCCAGCAGTTCTACTGGGGACTCTGGGGCCAACGTCCTGACTTTC,CASSSTGDSGANVLTF
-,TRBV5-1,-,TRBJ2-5,TGCGCCAGCAGCGTGAACACAGCGGTCCAAGAGACCCAGTACTTC,CASSVNTAVQETQYF
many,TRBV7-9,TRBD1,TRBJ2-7,TGTGCCAGCAGCCCACAGGGGGCCGAGCAGTACTTC,CASSPQGAEQYF
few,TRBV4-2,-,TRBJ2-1,TGTGCCAGCAGCCAAGAAAACGCCGACGGGAGCCCGCTACACAATGAGCAGTTCTTC,CASSQENADGSPLHNEQFF
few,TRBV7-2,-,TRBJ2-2,TGTGCCAGCAGCTTAGGGAGATCGAACACCGGGGAGCTGTTTTTT,CASSLGRSNTGELFF
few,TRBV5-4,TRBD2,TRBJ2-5,TGTGCCAGCAGCTTGAGGGTAGCGGGACAAGAGACCCAGTACTTC,CASSLRVAGQETQYF
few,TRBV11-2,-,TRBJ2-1,TGTGCCAGCAGCTCCCCCTGGGGCCGCTCCTACAATGAGCAGTTCTTC,CASSSPWGRSYNEQFF
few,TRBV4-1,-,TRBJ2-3,TGCGCCAGCAGCCAAGTGGGAATGGGAAATACGCAGTATTTT,CASSQVGMGNTQYF
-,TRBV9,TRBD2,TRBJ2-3,TGTGCCAGCAGCGTAGATCTAGCGGGGAGCACAGATACGCAGTATTTT,CASSVDLAGSTDTQYF
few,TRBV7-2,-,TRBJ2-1,TGTGCCAGCAGCTCCCAGCAGGGGTCTGGTGAGCAGTTCTTC,CASSSQQGSGEQFF
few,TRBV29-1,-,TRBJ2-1,TGCAGCGCCGTGTGGGACCCAAGGTACAATGAGCAGTTCTTC,CSAVWDPRYNEQFF
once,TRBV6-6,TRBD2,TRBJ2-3,TGTGCCAGCAGCCTAGCGGACACAGATACGCAGTATTTT,CASSLADTDTQYF
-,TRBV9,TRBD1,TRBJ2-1,TGTGCCAGCACCCCCGGGGGACAGGGGTTTGATGAGCAGTTCTTC,CASTPGGQGFDEQFF
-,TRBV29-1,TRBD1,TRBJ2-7,TGCAGCGTTGGGACAGGGGGCTACGAGCAGTACTTC,CSVGTGGYEQYF
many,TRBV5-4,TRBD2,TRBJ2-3,TGTGCCAGCAGCTTGGCCGAGCGGGGAGTCACAGATACGCAGTATTTT,CASSLAERGVTDTQYF
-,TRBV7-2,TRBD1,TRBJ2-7,TGTGCCAGCAGCTTTCGCCAGGGGGCCTACGAGCAGTACTTC,CASSFRQGAYEQYF
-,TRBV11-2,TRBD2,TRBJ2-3,TGTGCCAGCAGCTTCCCGACTAGCGGGAGTGGGGATACGCAGTATTTT,CASSFPTSGSGDTQYF
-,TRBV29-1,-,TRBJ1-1,TGCAGCGTTGGTTTCGGCGGCGCGGGGGGTGAAGCTTTCTTT,CSVGFGGAGGEAFF
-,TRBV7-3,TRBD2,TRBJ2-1,TGTGCCAGCAGCTTAACGGGAGGGTACAATGAGCAGTTCTTC,CASSLTGGYNEQFF
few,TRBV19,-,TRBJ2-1,TGTGCCAGTAGTCCCCGAGGGAGGAGTGAGCAGTTCTTC,CASSPRGRSEQFF
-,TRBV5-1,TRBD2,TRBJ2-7,TGCGCCAGCAGAGGGAGGGCCGACGCCTACGAGCAGTACTTC,CASRGRADAYEQYF
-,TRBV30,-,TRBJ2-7,TGTGCCTGGACTAGGCCCTCCTACGAGCAGTACTTC,CAWTRPSYEQYF
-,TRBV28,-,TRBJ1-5,TGTGCCACCAGGGAAGGCGTATACAAGATAGCCCAGCATTTT,CATREGVYKIAQHF
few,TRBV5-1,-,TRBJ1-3,TGCGCCAGCAGCCGCTCCGACAACTCTGGAAACACCATATATTTT,CASSRSDNSGNTIYF
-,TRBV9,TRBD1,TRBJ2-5,TGTGCCAGCAGCGTCCGGACAGGGCCAGAGACCCAGTACTTC,CASSVRTGPETQYF
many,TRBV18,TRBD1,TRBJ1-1,TGTGCCAGCTCACCACGGGACAGGGGCTCCAACACTGAAGCTTTCTTT,CASSPRDRGSNTEAFF
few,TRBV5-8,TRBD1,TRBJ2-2,TGTGCCAGCAGCACCGGACAGGGTAGCACCGGGGAGCTGTTTTTT,CASSTGQGSTGELFF
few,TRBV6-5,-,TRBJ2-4,TGTGCCAGCAGTTACTCGATGTCGGTAGCCAAAAACATTCAGTACTTC,CASSYSMSVAKNIQYF
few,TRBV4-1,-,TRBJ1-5,TGCGCCAGCAGCCAAGATGGAGGGATCGGCAATCAGCCCCAGCATTTT,CASSQDGGIGNQPQHF
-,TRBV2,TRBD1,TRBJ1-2,TGTGCCAGCAGGAGGACAGGGGCTCCCTATGGCTACACCTTC,CASRRTGAPYGYTF